The entry that follows covers one TCR beta chain sequence. As yet, its antigen is unknown. CDR1 and CDR2 from the germline V gene are SGHVS and FQNEAQ. The trim removed 1 base at V and 6 bases at J, leaving 1 base unmatched. The CDR3 has 16 residues. This specimen comes from a study of cytotoxic CD8 clonotypes in ibrutinib-treated CLL. Findings and caveats of the study: Baseline levels were approached again at progression, after clonality had risen at ibrutinib response. Clonality measured at baseline exceeded age-matched healthy donors, tracking circulating CD8+ T-cell counts.

TCRdb keeps only in-frame clones here, not all; method: immunoSEQ multiplex PCR. Of under 30,000 clones in the sample, roughly 76% were seen once. The sequences come from PBMCs, collected after 36 months of ibrutinib treatment. This clonotype was obtained from a human donor with chronic lymphocytic leukemia. The chain links TRBV7-8 to TRBJ1-6; 12 nucleotides line up with TRBD1. In DNA form, the CDR3 reads TGTGCCAGCAGCTTAGGGGGACAGGGGGCTAATTCACCCCTCCACTTT. Protein sequence: CASSLGGQGANSPLHF.